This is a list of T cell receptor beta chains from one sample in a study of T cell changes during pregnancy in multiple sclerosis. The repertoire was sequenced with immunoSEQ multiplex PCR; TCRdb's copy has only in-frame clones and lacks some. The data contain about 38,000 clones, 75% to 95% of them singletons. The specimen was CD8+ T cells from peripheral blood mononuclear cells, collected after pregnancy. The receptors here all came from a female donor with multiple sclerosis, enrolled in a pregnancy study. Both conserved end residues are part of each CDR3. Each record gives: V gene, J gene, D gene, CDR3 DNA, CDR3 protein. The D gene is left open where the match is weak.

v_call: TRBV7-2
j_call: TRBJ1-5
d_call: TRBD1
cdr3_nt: TGTGCCAGCAGCTTAATAACAGGGGGCTTAAATCAGCCCCAGCATTTT
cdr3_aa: CASSLITGGLNQPQHF

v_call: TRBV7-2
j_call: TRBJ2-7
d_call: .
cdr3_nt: TGTGCCAGCAGCTTCCGAAGCCGCTACGAGCAGTACTTC
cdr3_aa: CASSFRSRYEQYF

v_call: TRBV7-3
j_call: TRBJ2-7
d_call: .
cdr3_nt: TGTGCCAGCAGCCGAGCCGCTCCCGATAACGAGCAGTACTTC
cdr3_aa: CASSRAAPDNEQYF

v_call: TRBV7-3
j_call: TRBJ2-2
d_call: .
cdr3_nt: TGTGCCAGCAGCTTAACAGTCACTTGGAACACCGGGGAGCTGTTTTTT
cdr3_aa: CASSLTVTWNTGELFF

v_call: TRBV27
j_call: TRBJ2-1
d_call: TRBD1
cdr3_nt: TGTGCCAGCAGTTTATCGGGTTTCGGGACAGAAAACAATGAGCAGTTCTTC
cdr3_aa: CASSLSGFGTENNEQFF

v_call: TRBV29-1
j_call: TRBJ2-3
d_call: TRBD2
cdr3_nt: TGCAGCGTTGAGCTAGCGGGAGGGCCTAGTCTCGCAGATACGCAGTATTTT
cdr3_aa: CSVELAGGPSLADTQYF

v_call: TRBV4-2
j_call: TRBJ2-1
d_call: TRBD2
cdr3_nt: TGTGCCAGCAGCCAAGATCGGGGGGATGAGCAGTTCTTC
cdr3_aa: CASSQDRGDEQFF

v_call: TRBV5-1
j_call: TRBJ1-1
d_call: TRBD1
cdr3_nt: TGCGCCAGCAGCTCGCGGGACAGGGGGACGAGGACTGAAGCTTTCTTT
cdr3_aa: CASSSRDRGTRTEAFF

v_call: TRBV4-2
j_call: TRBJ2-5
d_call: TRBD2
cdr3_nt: TGTGCCAGCAGCCATAAAAGTTTGAGCGGGGGGGTGGAGACCCAGTACTTC
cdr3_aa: CASSHKSLSGGVETQYF

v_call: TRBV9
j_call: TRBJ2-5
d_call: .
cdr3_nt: TGTGCCAGCAGCGTAGAGTTGCGCGAGACCCAGTACTTC
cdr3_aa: CASSVELRETQYF

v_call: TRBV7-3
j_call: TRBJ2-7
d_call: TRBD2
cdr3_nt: TGTGCCAGCAGCTTTCTAGCGGGAGTAGACGAGCAGTACTTC
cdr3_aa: CASSFLAGVDEQYF

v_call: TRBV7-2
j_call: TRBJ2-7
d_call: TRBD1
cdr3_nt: TGTGCCAGCAGCTTAGGAGGGGGCCCCCCTTCCTACGAGCAGTACTTC
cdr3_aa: CASSLGGGPPSYEQYF

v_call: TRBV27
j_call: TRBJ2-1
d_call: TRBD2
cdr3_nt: TGTGCCAGCAGTAATCTAGGACTAGCGGTTTACAATGAGCAGTTCTTC
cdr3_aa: CASSNLGLAVYNEQFF

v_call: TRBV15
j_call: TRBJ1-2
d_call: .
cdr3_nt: TGTGCCACCAGCTCAGAACGTTATCTAGGAGGCTACACCTTC
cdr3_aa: CATSSERYLGGYTF

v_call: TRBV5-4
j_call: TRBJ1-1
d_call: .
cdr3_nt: TGTGCCAGCAGCCGAAGGGGGAACACTGAAGCTTTCTTT
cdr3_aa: CASSRRGNTEAFF

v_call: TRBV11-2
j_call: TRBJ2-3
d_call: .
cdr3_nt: TGTGCCAGCACCCAAGGACAGACAGATACGCAGTATTTT
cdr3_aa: CASTQGQTDTQYF